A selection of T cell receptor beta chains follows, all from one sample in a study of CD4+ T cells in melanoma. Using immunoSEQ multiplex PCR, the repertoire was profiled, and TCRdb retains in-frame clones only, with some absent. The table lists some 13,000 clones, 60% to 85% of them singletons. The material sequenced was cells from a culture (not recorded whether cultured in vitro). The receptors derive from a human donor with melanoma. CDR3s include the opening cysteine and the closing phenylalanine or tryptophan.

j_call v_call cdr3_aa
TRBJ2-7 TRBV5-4 CASSTKTGTTAYEQYF
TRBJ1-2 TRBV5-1 CASSLVGENYGYTF
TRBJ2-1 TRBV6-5 CASSYSSVSDEQFF
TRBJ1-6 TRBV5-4 CASSLMTGFDSDSPLHF
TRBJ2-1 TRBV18 CASSPFSLAGGYNEQFF
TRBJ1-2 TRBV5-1 CASSLRKGRGYGYTF
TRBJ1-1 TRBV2 CASSAWLGTEAFF
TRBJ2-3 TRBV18 CASSPPLAGTDTQYF
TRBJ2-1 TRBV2 CASSLTGLAGSSYNEQFF
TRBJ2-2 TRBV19 CASSMVPPTGELFF
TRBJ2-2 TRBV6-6 CASSSYTGELFF
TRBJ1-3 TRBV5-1 CASSAGTGYSGNTIYF
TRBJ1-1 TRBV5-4 CASSPESLRPTEAFF
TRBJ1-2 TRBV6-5 CASKRGDRLLGGYTF
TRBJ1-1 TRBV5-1 CASSFGTGRVRTEAFF
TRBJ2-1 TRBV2 CASKGALGGEGSYNEQFF
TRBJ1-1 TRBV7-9 CASSQLNTEAFF
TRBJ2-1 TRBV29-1 CSVKNRAASYNEQFF
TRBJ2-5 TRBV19 CASSIDPPGTGVVKTQYF
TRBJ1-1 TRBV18 CASSPGNEAFF
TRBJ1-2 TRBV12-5 CASGRRTGADYGYTF
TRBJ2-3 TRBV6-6 CASSYRVVDTQYF
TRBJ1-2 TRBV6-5 CASRDSTGHGYTF
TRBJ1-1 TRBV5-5 CATYRGLNTEAFF
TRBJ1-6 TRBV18 CASSSGTNSPLHF
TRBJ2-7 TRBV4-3 CASSSGGGNYEQYF
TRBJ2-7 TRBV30 CAWSVLAGGPGMEQYF
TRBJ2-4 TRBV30 CAWSVVDIQYF
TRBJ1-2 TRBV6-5 CASSARWGGYTF
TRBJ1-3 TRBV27 CASSLLSGNTIYF
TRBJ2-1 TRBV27 CASSLSRLAGTSSYNEQFF
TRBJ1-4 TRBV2 CASQTGDVTNEKLFF
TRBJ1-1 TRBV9 CASSVGGQGFEAFF
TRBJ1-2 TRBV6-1 CASSGFAGSGYTF
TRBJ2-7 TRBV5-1 CASSLGPSSEYEQYF
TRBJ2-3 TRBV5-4 CASSSGQLTSTDTQYF
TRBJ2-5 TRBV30 CAWNRAGGAETQYF
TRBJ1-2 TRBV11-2 CASSESTNYGYTF
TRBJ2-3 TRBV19 CASSKLAVADTQYF
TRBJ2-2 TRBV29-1 CSVHWGSDTGELFF
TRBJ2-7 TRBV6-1 CASRIRGEQYF
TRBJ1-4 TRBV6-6 CASSYGAHATNEKLFF
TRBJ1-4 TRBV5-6 CASSLVGRGDEKLFF
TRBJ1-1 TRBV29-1 CSVTRDQHTEAFF
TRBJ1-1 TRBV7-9 CASSLGLGGEKTEAFF
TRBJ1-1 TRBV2 CASRRQGSTEAFF
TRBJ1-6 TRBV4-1 CASSQGKGEPWNSPLHF
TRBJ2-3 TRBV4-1 CASRFTASGGARTDTQYF
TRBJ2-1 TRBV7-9 CASSLARGGDNEQFF
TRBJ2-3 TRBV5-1 CASSLAGAPGTDTQYF
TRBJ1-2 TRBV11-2 CASSLVLGDGYTF
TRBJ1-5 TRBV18 CASSNGPPHGNQPQHF
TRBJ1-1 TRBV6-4 CASRSRDAAEAFF
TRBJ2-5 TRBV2 CASRTLDGDQETQYF
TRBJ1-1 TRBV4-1 CASSQGTEGTEAFF
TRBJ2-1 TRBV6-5 CASSQDHYNEQFF
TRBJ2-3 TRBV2 CASSEGGRDTQYF
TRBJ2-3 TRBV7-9 CASSLGLVVGDTQYF
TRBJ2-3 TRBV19 CASSGRDINSNTDTQYF
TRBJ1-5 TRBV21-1 CASIPFPGQGLSPQHF